These 13 T cell receptor beta chains came from one sample sequenced in a study of Ad26.COV2.S vaccination and SARS-CoV-2 variants (dated by TCRdb to about 2021). Per the publication, the treatment or condition label means: about 20 received Ad26.COV2.S at low or high dose, single or two shots; several received placebo; per-sample allocation not given. Repertoires of vaccine and placebo recipients were sequenced from samples collected on day 63 after the first injection. The library was made by the immunoSEQ multiplex PCR assay. TCRdb stores this immuneACCESS table with in-frame sequences only. Part of the clones is absent; in the studies checked, under half of the shortfall reflects unresolved V genes, and no reason is known for the rest. This sample comprises about 420,000 clones, 88% of them detected only once. Roughly 4% of the sample belongs to the ten largest clones. The sample in question was peripheral blood, obtained in a trial of Ad26.COV2.S vaccine versus placebo. The source is a person aged 18-65 years who received the Ad26.COV2.S COVID-19 vaccine or a placebo.

The V call is TRBV7-9, the J call TRBJ2-3; TRBD2 matches at 9 bases. Germline assignment: CDR1 SEHNR and CDR2 FQNEAQ (reference sequence). The trim removed 7 bases at V and 1 base at J, leaving 6 bases unmatched. This CDR3 has 15 residues. CDR3 sequence reads: CASTAGGRGTDTQYF. CDR3 nucleotide sequence: TGTGCCAGCACCGCGGGGGGGCGGGGCACAGATACGCAGTATTTT.

The V gene is TRBV30, the J gene TRBJ2-7; D is perhaps TRBD2 (6 bases). Between the trimmed V and J ends, which lost 3 bases and 7 bases, there was a span of 16 bases. Germline-derived CDR1 and CDR2 are GTSNPN and SVGIG (reference sequence). The CDR3 contains 13 residues. This CDR3 reads CAWSIVGAGEQYF. The CDR3 region has the DNA TGTGCCTGGAGCATTGTCGGGGCGGGAGAGCAGTACTTC.

J is TRBJ1-2 and V is TRBV5-1; D is uncertain. Trimming shortened V by 0 bases and J by 4 bases, and 10 bases separated the two germline ends. CDR1 is SGHRS and CDR2 is YFSETQ in the germline V gene. The CDR3 covers 14 residues. The CDR3 bases are TGCGCCAGCAGCTTGGAGCCTGCGAGCTATGGCTACACCTTC. This encodes CASSLEPASYGYTF.

In regard to this clone: Other DNA sequences of this sample code for an identical CDR3. V and J are TRBV5-1 and TRBJ1-2, with D perhaps matching TRBD1 (6 bases). Germline CDR1 SGHRS, CDR2 YFSETQ. V was cut by 0 bases and J by 0 bases, with 6 bases left in between. The CDR3 loop spans 14 amino acids. CDR3 sequence (DNA): TGCGCCAGCAGCTTGGAGGGGGCTAACTATGGCTACACCTTC. It encodes CASSLEGANYGYTF.

The chain is built from TRBV19 and TRBJ2-3, with 7 bases identical to TRBD1. J was trimmed by 2 bases and V by 6 bases; bases with no gene match: 8. The CDR3 has 15 amino acids. The germline V gene has CDR1 LNHDA and CDR2 SQIVND (reference sequence). The DNA for the CDR3 is TGTGCCAGTAGCCTGACAGGGCCCAACACAGATACGCAGTATTTT. Protein sequence: CASSLTGPNTDTQYF.

The chain carries TRBV11-2 and TRBJ1-4; no definite D call. The CDR3 has 15 amino acids. CDR1 is SGHAT and CDR2 is FQNNGV in the germline V gene. The V gene lost 0 bases and the J gene lost 4 bases, with 9 bases spanning the gap. DNA for the CDR3: TGTGCCAGCAGCTTAGATGATGGGAGTAATGAAAAACTGTTTTTT. Translation: CASSLDDGSNEKLFF. The whole variable domain, remainder taken from reference TRBV11-2 and TRBJ1-4, is EAGVAQSPRYKIIEKRQSVAFWCNPISGHATLYWYQQILGQGPKLLIQFQNNGVVDDSQLPKDRFSAERLKGVDSTLKIQPAKLEDSAVYLCASSLDDGSNEKLFFGSGTQLSVL.

The chain links TRBV19 to TRBJ1-2; D might be TRBD1 (5 bases). The germline V and J ends were trimmed by 3 bases and 5 bases, with 13 bases remaining between them. This CDR3 spans 14 amino acids. Germline V gives CDR1 LNHDA, CDR2 SQIVND (reference sequence). The CDR3 DNA sequence: TGTGCCAGTAGTATCCGGGACGGCGGTTATGGCTACACCTTC. This encodes CASSIRDGGYGYTF.

This clone was recorded a few times. CDR3 nucleotides: TGCGCCAGCAGCCAAACTCTTACCCGGGACAGGGGTTACGAGCAGTACTTC. Its translation: CASSQTLTRDRGYEQYF. The rearrangement links TRBV4-3 to TRBJ2-7; 10 bases agree with TRBD1. This CDR3 is 17 amino acids long. V was clipped by 2 bases and J by 4 bases; unmatched bases: 11. In germline, CDR1 is LGHNA, CDR2 YSLEER.

The chain links TRBV6-2 or TRBV6-3 to TRBJ2-1, with D possibly matching TRBD1 (5 bases). V was clipped by 2 bases and J by 7 bases, with 12 bases between them. This CDR3 spans 14 amino acids. In germline, CDR1 is MNHEY, CDR2 SVGEGT. The CDR3 bases are TGTGCCAGCAGTTACGGGTTCGCAGGGAATGAGCAGTTCTTC. Residues: CASSYGFAGNEQFF.

The rearrangement links TRBV28 to TRBJ2-3; a weak D match, TRBD2 (6 bases). This CDR3 spans 13 amino acids. Germline values: CDR1 MDHEN, CDR2 SYDVKM. The V end was cut by 5 bases, the J end by 7 bases, with 13 bases between. The CDR3 region is CASSHAGTHTQYF. CDR3 DNA sequence: TGTGCCAGCAGTCATGCGGGGACGCATACGCAGTATTTT.

In this sample, this clone turned up a few times. This chain joins TRBV6-1 and TRBJ2-7; a possible D gene is TRBD2 (6 bases). CDR1 MNHNS and CDR2 SASEGT come from the germline V gene. The V end was cut by 2 bases, the J end by 7 bases, with 18 bases between. The CDR3 is 15 amino acids. CDR3: CASSERGGGVEEQYF. CDR3 nucleotide sequence: TGTGCCAGCAGTGAAAGGGGAGGCGGGGTTGAAGAGCAGTACTTC.

The V gene is TRBV12-2, the J gene TRBJ2-3; TRBD2 is the table's D call, not checked against the DNA. TRBV12-2 is deemed a pseudogene. The CDR3 spans 17 residues. The DNA of the CDR3 is TGTGCAAGTCGCACACCCCCCAGCGGGGGGGCAACAGATACGCAGTATTTT. Its protein product is CASRTPPSGGATDTQYF.

The chain recombines TRBV6-2 or TRBV6-3 with TRBJ1-1, with D maybe TRBD1 (6 bases). CDR3 length: 16 residues. From germline, CDR1 is MNHEY and CDR2 SVGEGT. V gave up 3 bases and J gave up 3 bases, with 17 bases separating them. The CDR3 DNA reads TGTGCCAGCAGTTATTGGGGGCGCTTTTCGGACACTGAAGCTTTCTTT. Amino acid sequence: CASSYWGRFSDTEAFF.